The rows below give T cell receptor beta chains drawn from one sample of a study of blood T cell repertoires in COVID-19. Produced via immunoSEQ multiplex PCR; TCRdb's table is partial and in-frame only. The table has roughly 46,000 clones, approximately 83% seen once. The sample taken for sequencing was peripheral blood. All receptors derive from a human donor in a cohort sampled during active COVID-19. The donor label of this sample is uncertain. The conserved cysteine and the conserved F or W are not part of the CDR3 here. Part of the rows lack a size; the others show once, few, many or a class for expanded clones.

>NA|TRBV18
ASSIEVQGLNTEAF
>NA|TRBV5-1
ASSLPTGGSYNEQF
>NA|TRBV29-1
SVEGEGALDYT
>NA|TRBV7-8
ASSRDRQSGTQY
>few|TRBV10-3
AISENRDRVYEQY
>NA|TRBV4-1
ASSQTMASPTDTQY
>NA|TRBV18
ASSARTGLGETQY
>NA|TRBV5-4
ASSFRTGSGANVLT
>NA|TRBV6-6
ASSYGDRTYGYT
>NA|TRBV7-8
ASSRDSREPQH
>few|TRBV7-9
ASSLQGKNTGELF
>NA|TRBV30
AWSGAGYT
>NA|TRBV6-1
ASSEAPGNTIY
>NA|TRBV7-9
ASSPLGTGYTGELF
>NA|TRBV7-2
ASSLSSGVGELF
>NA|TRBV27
ASSLRGSHTQY
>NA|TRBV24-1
AIEAGYGYT
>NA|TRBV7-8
ASSLGLNSPLH
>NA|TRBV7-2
ASSADTRVNTEAF
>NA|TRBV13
ASSLGSTSGGRDTQY
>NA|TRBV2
ASSWGQGPNQPQH
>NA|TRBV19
ASSTDRGTGELF
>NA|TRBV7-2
ASSSAGLGTGELF
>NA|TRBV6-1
ASSDSLLYEQY
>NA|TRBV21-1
ASSKEGRAHASHTEAF